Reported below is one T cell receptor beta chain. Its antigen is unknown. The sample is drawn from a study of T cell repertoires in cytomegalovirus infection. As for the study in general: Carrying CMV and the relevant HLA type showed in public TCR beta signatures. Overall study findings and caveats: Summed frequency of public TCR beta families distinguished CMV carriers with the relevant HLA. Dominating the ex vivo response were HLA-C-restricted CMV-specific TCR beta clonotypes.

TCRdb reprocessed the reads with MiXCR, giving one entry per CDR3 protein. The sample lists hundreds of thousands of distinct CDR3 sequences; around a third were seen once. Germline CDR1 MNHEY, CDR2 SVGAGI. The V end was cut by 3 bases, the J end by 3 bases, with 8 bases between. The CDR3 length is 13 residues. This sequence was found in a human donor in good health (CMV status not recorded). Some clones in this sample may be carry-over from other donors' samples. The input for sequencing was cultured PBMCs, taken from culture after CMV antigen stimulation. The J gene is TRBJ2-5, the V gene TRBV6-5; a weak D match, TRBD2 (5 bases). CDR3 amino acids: CASSYSGKETQYF. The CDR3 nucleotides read TGTGCCAGCAGTTATTCGGGGAAAGAGACCCAGTACTTC.